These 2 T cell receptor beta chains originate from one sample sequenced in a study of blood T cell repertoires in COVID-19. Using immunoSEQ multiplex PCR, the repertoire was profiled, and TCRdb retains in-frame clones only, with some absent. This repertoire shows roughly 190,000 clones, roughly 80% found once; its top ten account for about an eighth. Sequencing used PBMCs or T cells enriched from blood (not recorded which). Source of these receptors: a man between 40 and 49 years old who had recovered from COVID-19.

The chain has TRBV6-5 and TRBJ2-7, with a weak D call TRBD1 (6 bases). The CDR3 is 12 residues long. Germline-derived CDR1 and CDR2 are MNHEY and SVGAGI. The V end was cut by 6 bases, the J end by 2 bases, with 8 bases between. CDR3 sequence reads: CASRQGAYEQYV. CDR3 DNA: TGTGCCAGCAGACAGGGAGCCTACGAGCAGTACGTC.

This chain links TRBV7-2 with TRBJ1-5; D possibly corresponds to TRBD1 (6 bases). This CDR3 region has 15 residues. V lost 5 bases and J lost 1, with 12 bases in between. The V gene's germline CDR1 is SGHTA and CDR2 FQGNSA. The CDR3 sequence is CASSPGQISNQPQHF. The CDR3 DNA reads TGTGCCAGCAGCCCAGGACAGATCAGCAATCAGCCCCAGCATTTT.